This T cell receptor beta chain is drawn from a study of shared clonotypes between healthy human individuals (dated by TCRdb to the early 2020s). With respect to the entire study: A few men and two women, aged 18 to 49 years, made up the cohort. For each donor, CD4 naive and CD4 memory were each run on three plates, CD8 naive on two plates, and CD8 memory on one plate. The study deeply sequenced blood TCR repertoires of five healthy adults to estimate repertoire size and the extent of clonotype sharing between individuals. Different laboratories and diverse techniques were used to prepare libraries and sequence TCR repertoires, to increase sequencing depth and limit assay-specific biases. Leukapheresis yielded between about 0.94 and 9 billion PBMCs per donor.

Compared with germline, V lacks 1 base and J lacks 8 bases; bases without a gene match: 10. Looking up the germline V gene yields CDR1 MGHDK and CDR2 SYGVNS. From cysteine to phenylalanine, the CDR3 is 16 amino acids long. Of the read, only the CDR3 DNA is kept; its 48 bases are in frame from base 1. Donors were healthy HIV-negative adults with no recently reported acute infections or vaccinations. Every donor was a Caucasian adult residing in Nashville, Tennessee, USA. CD4+ T cells were enriched through magnetic negative selection, after which naive cells were positively selected on CD45RA and the remaining negative fraction served as the memory subset. Blood was collected by leukapheresis, and PBMCs were isolated by Ficoll-Histopaque density gradient centrifugation and then cryopreserved in liquid nitrogen vapor phase. Purity and quantity of every magnetically sorted T cell population were checked by analytical flow cytometry. Each sorted fraction had its genomic DNA isolated and then quantified by UV absorbance on a Nanodrop 2000c.

Details on this clone: What this receptor recognizes is not known. Base qualities were left out, and no much larger clone turns up one base away.

Using the deep immunoSEQ assay, multiplex PCR amplified TCR CDR3 regions from genomic DNA. Extracted genomic DNA from each cell subset was distributed evenly across all wells of several immunoSEQ 96-well plates, and each plate was treated as a replicate. For sorted subsets, about 210 ng of genomic DNA, equivalent to 25,000 to 30,000 T cell genomes, went into each replicate PCR. The purified libraries were quantified using a Qubit 3.0 fluorometer, sized with a Bioanalyzer 2100, and then quantified again using the KAPA Library Quantification kit. Every immunoSEQ 96-well plate was sequenced on a dedicated single-read 150-cycle Illumina NextSeq 550 flow cell. Regarding the original processing steps: Because only junctional sequences without quality scores were contained in the immunoSEQ output, filtering matching that applied to full-length reads could not be performed. To assign V/J genes and CDR3, sequences were annotated using PyIR, a Python wrapper for IgBLAST v1.9, with IMGT germline references. Reads were filtered out if the reads had weak V/J assignments (E-value above 1e-6), no CDR3, stop codons, out-of-frame junctions, or ambiguous translated residues. V3J clonotypes were defined as sequences sharing the same inferred V gene, J gene, and CDR3 amino acid sequence. Percentage overlap between repertoires was computed as shared unique clonotypes divided by the size of the smaller repertoire. Repertoire richness was assessed with RTK rarefaction, the Chao1 estimator, and Recon v2.1 estimates of unobserved clonotypes. Generation probabilities were computed with OLGA for all TCRbeta clonotypes obtained by the gDNA method from several donors. TCRdb re-hosts the immuneACCESS table, in-frame sequences only. Its copies lack some clones; in the studies checked, an unresolved V gene accounts for under half of them, and the cause for the rest is not known. V and J calls and clone size are copied from that table; D and trimming were computed from the DNA. A total of over a million clones appear in this sample, roughly 97% of them only once. The leading ten clones occupy roughly 1.2% of the sample.

What the study reported, not specific to this receptor: Based on pairwise subsampling, the degree of clonotype sharing among donors was expected to be affected by sequencing depth. Larger estimated clonotype richness was generally found for naive subsets than for memory subsets. The genetic and exposure-history diversity represented was limited by the small number of donors. Sampling was limited to blood, and TCR repertoires in tissue likely differ from TCR repertoires in blood. Incomplete sequencing was indicated by rarefaction of sorted-subset datasets, despite the large sequencing depth. Across several donors, around 5.4% of naive CD4, around 3.5% of naive CD8, under 2.5% of memory CD4, and under 0.45% of memory CD8 clonotypes were shared. Compared with non-shared clonotypes, clonotypes shared by all four sorted-subset donors had higher generation probabilities.

The rearranged segments are TRBV25-1 and TRBJ2-1; TRBD2 lines up with 8 middle nucleotides. The origin of this receptor is a man aged 30-40 years in good health. The source material was naive CD4+ T cells sorted from blood. The cell subset or site tag for this specimen amounts to: CD45RA+ positively selected. Here is the DNA: TGTGCCAGCAGTGAATCAGCGGGAGAGAAGTTCGATGAGCAGTTCTTC. Protein translation: CASSESAGEKFDEQFF.